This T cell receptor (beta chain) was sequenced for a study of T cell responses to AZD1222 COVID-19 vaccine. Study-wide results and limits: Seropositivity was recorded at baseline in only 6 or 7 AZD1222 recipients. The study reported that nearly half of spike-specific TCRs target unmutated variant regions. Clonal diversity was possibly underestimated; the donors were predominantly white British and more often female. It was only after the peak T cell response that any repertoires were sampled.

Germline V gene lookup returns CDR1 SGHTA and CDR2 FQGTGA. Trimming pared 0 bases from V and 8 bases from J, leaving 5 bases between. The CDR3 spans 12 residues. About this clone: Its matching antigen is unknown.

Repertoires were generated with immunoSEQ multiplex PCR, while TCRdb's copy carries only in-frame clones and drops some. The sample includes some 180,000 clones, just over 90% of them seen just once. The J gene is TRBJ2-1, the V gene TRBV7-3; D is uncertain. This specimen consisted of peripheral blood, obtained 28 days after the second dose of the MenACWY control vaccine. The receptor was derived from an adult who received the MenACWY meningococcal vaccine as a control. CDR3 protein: CASSLTTDEQFF. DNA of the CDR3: TGTGCCAGCAGCTTAACGACGGATGAGCAGTTCTTC.